These 25 T cell receptor beta chains were sequenced from one sample in a study of cytomegalovirus exposure and HLA in healthy donors. 13 Jbeta primers and 60 Vbeta primers were used for the PCR. This table comes from immunoSEQ multiplex PCR, and its TCRdb copy is limited to in-frame clones, with some not included. The table lists roughly 98,000 clones, approximately 72% of them singletons. Specimen: PBMCs. The receptors originated from a woman aged 70-85 years in good health and CMV-seropositive.

This clone was observed once. The genes are TRBV7-2 and TRBJ2-3; 13 bases line up with TRBD2. The CDR3 is 17 residues long. CDR1 is SGHTA, CDR2 FQGNSA, per germline. J lost 5 bases, V lost 5 bases, and 10 bases had no gene match. This chain's CDR3 is CASSPGTSGTWVDTQYF. The CDR3 nucleotides are TGTGCCAGCAGCCCAGGGACTAGCGGGACCTGGGTAGATACGCAGTATTTT.

As regards this clone: An end of the junction does not agree with germline; a read error may underlie this. The gene calls are TRBV19 and TRBJ2-4, with a tentative D call TRBD1 (6 bases). The CDR3 is made up of 14 amino acids. Germline V gene lookup returns CDR1 LNHDA and CDR2 SQIVND (reference sequence). The chain's CDR3 is CASSIQGPGNSQYF. DNA of the CDR3: TGTGCCAGTAGTATTCAGGGGCCGGGGAACAGTCAGTACTTC.

The V gene is TRBV5-1, the J gene TRBJ2-3, with 7 nucleotides matching TRBD2. Germline lookup yields CDR1 SGHRS and CDR2 YFSETQ. J was trimmed by 3 bases and V by 0 bases; bases with no gene match: 7. This CDR3 spans 16 amino acids. The CDR3 sequence is CASSLGPGGSTDTQYF. In DNA form, the CDR3 reads TGCGCCAGCAGCTTGGGGCCGGGAGGAAGTACAGATACGCAGTATTTT.

This clone was recorded a few times. The CDR3 loop reads CASSLVAGVGNTIYF. CDR3 DNA: TGTGCCAGCAGCTTAGTAGCAGGGGTTGGAAACACCATATATTTT. The genes are TRBV7-8 and TRBJ1-3; maybe TRBD1 (6 bases). Trimming took off 1 base at V and 3 bases at J, with 10 bases between the two ends. From germline, CDR1 is SGHVS and CDR2 FQNEAQ. The CDR3 runs 15 residues.

V usage is TRBV18 and J usage is TRBJ2-5, with 7 bases that match TRBD1. This CDR3 region has 14 residues. The trim removed 3 bases at V and 4 bases at J, leaving 5 bases unmatched. The germline V gene encodes CDR1 KGHSH and CDR2 LQKENI. CDR3 loop: CASSPTGFGETQYF. The CDR3 DNA follows: TGTGCCAGCTCACCGACAGGGTTTGGAGAGACCCAGTACTTC.

This chain connects TRBV7-2 to TRBJ2-7; TRBD1 matches at 10 bases. Germline V gene lookup returns CDR1 SGHTA and CDR2 FQGNSA. The CDR3 extends over 14 amino acids. V gave up 5 bases and J gave up 5 bases; unmatched junction bases: 6. CDR3 DNA: TGTGCCAGCAGCCCCGGACAGGGGGAAGACGAGCAGTACTTC. Translation gives CASSPGQGEDEQYF.

The rearrangement links TRBV10-2 to TRBJ2-1; no definite D call. The length of the CDR3 is 16 residues. The V gene's germline CDR1 is WSHSY and CDR2 SAAADI. V was trimmed by 10 bases and J by 6 bases, leaving 25 bases between them. In DNA, the CDR3 is TGCGCCACAACATTACTAAAGACCACGCAAGGCAATGAGCAGTTCTTC. The encoded protein is CATTLLKTTQGNEQFF.

The CDR3: CASSTEPHRASPQHF. CDR3 DNA: TGTGCCAGTAGTACCGAGCCCCACAGGGCTTCGCCCCAGCATTTT. The V gene is TRBV19, the J gene TRBJ1-5, with a possible D match to TRBD1 (6 bases). Trimming removed 4 bases at V and 9 bases at J, with 19 bases between. CDR1 and CDR2 from the germline V gene are LNHDA and SQIVND (reference sequence). The CDR3 has 15 amino acids. The full variable domain, in which reference TRBV19 and TRBJ1-5 provide the parts outside the CDR3, is DGGITQSPKYLFRKEGQNVTLSCEQNLNHDAMYWYRQDPGQGLRLIYYSQIVNDFQKGDIAEGYSVSREKKESFPLTVTSAQKNPTAFYLCASSTEPHRASPQHFGDGTRLSIL.

J is TRBJ2-1 and V is TRBV4-2, with 11 bases fitting TRBD2. CDR3 length: 20 residues. Germline-derived CDR1 and CDR2 are LGHNA and YNFKEQ. V shed 1 base and J 0 bases; nucleotides not matched to a gene: 11. The CDR3 bases are TGTGCCAGCAGCCAAGTACGTCCTAGCGGGGGGCTGAGCTCCTACAATGAGCAGTTCTTC. Amino acids: CASSQVRPSGGLSSYNEQFF.

The chain joins TRBV12-5 to TRBJ1-2, with 9 bases aligning to TRBD1. Trimming at V came to 1 base and at J to 6 bases, leaving 6 bases not matched to a gene. CDR1 is LGHNT, CDR2 FRNRAP, per germline. The CDR3 runs to 15 residues. The CDR3 region is CASGLDSGTGHGYTF. The CDR3 DNA is TGTGCTAGTGGTTTGGATTCCGGGACAGGGCATGGCTACACCTTC. The full variable domain, completed using reference TRBV12-5 and TRBJ1-2, is DARVTQTPRHKVTEMGQEVTMRCQPILGHNTVFWYRQTMMQGLELLAYFRNRAPLDDSGMPKDRFSAEMPDATLATLKIQPSEPRDSAVYFCASGLDSGTGHGYTFGSGTRLTVV.

The chain has TRBV7-2 and TRBJ2-4; possibly TRBD1 for D (8 bases). CDR3 size: 14 residues. V shed 5 bases and J shed 11 bases, with 19 bases lying between them. Germline V gives CDR1 SGHTA, CDR2 FQGNSA. CDR3 sequence reads: CASSPRTGRAVQYF. The CDR3 region has the DNA TGTGCCAGCAGCCCGAGGACAGGGAGGGCCGTTCAGTACTTC. Using reference TRBV7-2 and TRBJ2-4 for the parts outside the CDR3, the full variable domain is GAGVSQSPSNKVTEKGKDVELRCDPISGHTALYWYRQSLGQGLEFLIYFQGNSAPDKSGLPSDRFSAERTGGSVSTLTIQRTQQEDSAVYLCASSPRTGRAVQYFGAGTRLSVL.

The chain uses TRBV9 and TRBJ1-6; TRBD1 might be the D (6 bases). The CDR3 length is 16 residues. V was pared by 3 bases and J by 8 bases, with 18 bases between. CDR1 is SGDLS, CDR2 YYNGEE, per germline. The CDR3 loop is CASSGGGVAGDSPLHF. The CDR3 DNA sequence: TGTGCCAGCAGCGGAGGGGGGGTTGCGGGGGATTCACCCCTCCACTTT. Based on the CDR3 plus reference TRBV9 and TRBJ1-6, the full variable domain is DSGVTQTPKHLITATGQRVTLRCSPRSGDLSVYWYQQSLDQGLQFLIQYYNGEERAKGNILERFSAQQFPDLHSELNLSSLELGDSALYFCASSGGGVAGDSPLHFGNGTRLTVT.

J is TRBJ2-1 and V is TRBV7-6, with 10 bases aligning to TRBD2. V was clipped by 5 bases and J by 4 bases; unmatched bases: 17. Germline values: CDR1 SGHVS, CDR2 FNYEAQ. This CDR3 has 19 residues. CDR3 coding DNA: TGTGCCAGCAGCCTCTCCGAGGGAAGCGGGGGGGGGTCATACAATGAGCAGTTCTTC. Translating gives CASSLSEGSGGGSYNEQFF.

The chain combines TRBV6-6 with TRBJ2-5; D perhaps matches TRBD2 (6 bases). CDR1 is MNHNY and CDR2 is SVGAGI in the germline V gene (reference sequence). V was clipped by 8 bases and J by 2 bases, with 12 bases between them. CDR3 length: 13 residues. DNA of the CDR3: TGTGCCAGCTGGAAAGGGACTCAAGAGACCCAGTACTTC. Its translation: CASWKGTQETQYF.

The chain couples TRBV4-3 to TRBJ2-2, with 7 bases lining up with TRBD2. V shed 2 bases, J shed 7 bases, and the junction held 7 bases outside the gene matches. This CDR3 region has 15 residues. Germline V CDR1 and CDR2: LGHNA, YSLEER. This CDR3 is CASSQSGAGRGELFF. For the CDR3, the DNA is TGCGCCAGCAGCCAAAGCGGGGCCGGGCGCGGGGAGCTGTTTTTT.

The rearrangement joins TRBV19 to TRBJ2-3; TRBD1 agrees at 11 bases. The trim removed 9 bases at V and 2 bases at J, leaving 7 bases unmatched. The CDR3 has 15 amino acids. Germline V gives CDR1 LNHDA, CDR2 SQIVND (reference sequence). The CDR3 DNA reads TGTGCCAGCCGGGACAGGGGGTCCCACACAGATACGCAGTATTTT. This sequence encodes CASRDRGSHTDTQYF.

The rearrangement links TRBV5-6 to TRBJ2-1; D unresolved. V was shortened by 6 bases and J by 6 bases, with 13 bases between the two germline ends. CDR1 and CDR2 from the germline V gene are SGHDT and YYEEEE. This CDR3 comprises 13 residues. CDR3 sequence reads: CASNFDSLNEQFF. The CDR3 DNA reads as TGTGCCAGCAACTTCGACTCTCTCAATGAGCAGTTCTTC.

This chain uses TRBV27 with TRBJ2-3; 8 bases are shared with TRBD1. The CDR3 runs to 13 residues. Germline loops: CDR1 MNHEY, CDR2 SMNVEV (reference sequence). Unmatched junction bases numbered 2, after V lost 5 bases and J lost 4 bases. The CDR3: CASSIQGADTQYF. In DNA form, the CDR3 reads TGTGCCAGCAGTATACAGGGGGCAGATACGCAGTATTTT.

V usage is TRBV6-6 and J usage is TRBJ2-5, with no clear D. Near its end, the DNA agrees better with TRBJ2-7, so the J call may be wrong. CDR1 and CDR2 from the germline V gene are MNHNY and SVGAGI (reference sequence). CDR3 length: 15 residues. This CDR3 is CASSYSQASSYEQYF. As DNA, the CDR3 is TGTGCCAGCAGTTACTCGCAGGCCAGCTCCTACGAGCAGTACTTC.

This clone was recorded once. The chain uses TRBV9 and TRBJ2-1; D is unresolved. The CDR3 is made up of 14 amino acids. Looked up from germline, CDR1 is SGDLS and CDR2 is YYNGEE. V shed 1 base and J shed 4 bases, with 9 bases lying between them. The DNA for the CDR3 is TGTGCCAGCAGCGTATATGGCAGATACAATGAGCAGTTCTTC. Translation: CASSVYGRYNEQFF.

The chain has TRBV18 and TRBJ2-5; possibly TRBD2 for D (5 bases). The V and J ends lost 2 bases and 0 bases respectively, with 7 bases between them. CDR3 length: 14 amino acids. Germline values: CDR1 KGHSH, CDR2 LQKENI. CDR3 in DNA: TGTGCCAGCTCACCAAATAGCGACCAAGAGACCCAGTACTTC. This codes for CASSPNSDQETQYF. Looking up the rest from reference TRBV18 and TRBJ2-5 gives the full variable domain: NAGVMQNPRHLVRRRGQEARLRCSPMKGHSHVYWYRQLPEEGLKFMVYLQKENIIDESGMPKERFSAEFPKEGPSILRIQQVVRGDSAAYFCASSPNSDQETQYFGPGTRLLVL.

The sample holds a few counts of this clone. This chain connects TRBV7-9 to TRBJ1-2; D gene unclear. The V end lost 3 bases, the J end lost 2 bases, and 13 bases lay between the germline ends. This CDR3 is built from 15 residues. Germline V gene data show CDR1 as SEHNR and CDR2 as FQNEAQ (reference sequence). The CDR3 sequence: CASSLGSGMNYGYTF. CDR3 nucleotides: TGTGCCAGCAGCTTGGGGAGCGGTATGAACTATGGCTACACCTTC.

The V gene is TRBV5-1, the J gene TRBJ2-6; D call uncertain. The CDR3 covers 15 residues. From germline, CDR1 is SGHRS and CDR2 YFSETQ. V was cut by 0 bases and J by 0 bases, with 4 bases left in between. The chain's CDR3 is CASSLVSSGANVLTF. In nucleotides, the CDR3 is TGCGCCAGCAGCTTGGTTAGCTCTGGGGCCAACGTCCTGACTTTC.

The rearrangement joins TRBV4-2 to TRBJ2-1; 9 bases align to TRBD2. CDR1 LGHNA and CDR2 YNFKEQ come from the germline V gene. The CDR3 extends over 17 amino acids. V lost 1 base and J lost 3; bases outside the gene matches: 7. The CDR3: CASSQVFGTSSYNEQFF. The DNA of the CDR3 is TGTGCCAGCAGCCAAGTTTTTGGGACTAGCAGCTACAATGAGCAGTTCTTC.

The gene calls are TRBV5-1 and TRBJ2-7; possibly TRBD1 for D (5 bases). Trimming left V 5 bases short and J 2 bases short, with 11 bases between. The CDR3 runs 13 residues. Germline-derived CDR1 and CDR2 are SGHRS and YFSETQ. CDR3 protein: CASSSTRAYEQYF. DNA of the CDR3: TGCGCCAGCAGTTCCACCAGGGCCTACGAGCAGTACTTC.